The 12 T cell receptor beta chains given below trace back to one sample, sequenced in a study of blood T cells in healthy people across ages. A J-beta primer mix and a sample-barcoded 5' primer were used in a second PCR of roughly 7 to 12 cycles. TCRdb processed the 5' RACE reads anew with MiXCR; each CDR3 protein has one entry. Of fewer than 900,000 distinct CDR3 sequences listed, 45% to 50% are singletons. Sequenced input: blood. The receptors come from an older woman in good health.

The rearrangement links TRBV5-1 to TRBJ2-1, with D possibly being TRBD1 (5 bases). The DNA end is more similar to TRBJ2-7, so the J call may be wrong. The CDR3 is 13 amino acids. Germline assignment: CDR1 SGHRS and CDR2 YFSETQ. DNA for the CDR3: TGCGCCAGCAGCTTGAATGCGGACAATGAGCAGTACTTC. Translation: CASSLNADNEQYF.

The V gene is TRBV2, the J gene TRBJ2-1; 12 bases map to TRBD2. There are 18 residues in the CDR3. J was trimmed by 0 bases and V by 7 bases; bases with no gene match: 10. The germline V gene encodes CDR1 SNHLY and CDR2 FYNNEI. CDR3 in DNA: TGTGCCAGCAAGGGACTAGCGGGCTCCCCCCGCTCCTACAATGAGCAGTTCTTC. Amino acid sequence: CASKGLAGSPRSYNEQFF.

The rearrangement uses TRBV12-3 or TRBV12-4 and TRBJ2-7; D could derive from TRBD1 or TRBD2 (5 bases each). The CDR3 is 15 amino acids. The ends were cut back, 3 bases at V and 1 base at J, with 13 bases in the middle. The CDR3 reads CASSFGGYGSYEQYF. The CDR3 coding sequence is TGTGCCAGCAGTTTTGGGGGTTATGGGTCCTACGAGCAGTACTTC.

This clonotype has only a few counts. The rearrangement uses TRBV7-3 and TRBJ2-1, with 7 bases fitting TRBD2. Germline CDR1 reads SGHTA; CDR2 reads FQGTGA. This CDR3 region has 15 residues. Losses at the gene ends were 8 bases for V and 6 bases for J; bases not matched to a gene: 13. The CDR3 spells CASGKGAGAVNEQFF. DNA for the CDR3: TGTGCCAGCGGGAAAGGGGCGGGAGCGGTCAATGAGCAGTTCTTC. Full variable domain (remainder filled in from reference TRBV7-3 and TRBJ2-1): GAGVSQTPSNKVTEKGKYVELRCDPISGHTALYWYRQSLGQGPEFLIYFQGTGAADDSGLPNDRFFAVRPEGSVSTLKIQRTERGDSAVYLCASGKGAGAVNEQFFGPGTRLTVL.

This clonotype was seen many times. This chain links TRBV29-1 with TRBJ2-3; D call uncertain. V was cut by 4 bases and J by 4 bases, with 12 bases left in between. Germline CDR1 reads SQVTM; CDR2 reads ANQGSEA. This CDR3 has 13 amino acids. This CDR3 reads CSVVKAHPDTQYF. In nucleotides, the CDR3 is TGCAGCGTTGTAAAGGCCCACCCAGATACGCAGTATTTT.

The chain employs TRBV4-3 and TRBJ2-1, with 8 bases aligning to TRBD2. There are 17 residues in the CDR3. Germline V gene sequence: CDR1 LGHNA, CDR2 YSLEER. V was clipped by 0 bases and J by 6 bases; unmatched bases: 10. Here the CDR3 reads CASSQDVPGLVFNEQFF. In nucleotides, the CDR3 is TGCGCCAGCAGCCAAGATGTTCCGGGACTAGTTTTCAATGAGCAGTTCTTC.

Concerning this clonotype itself: One junction end disagrees with the germline gene, perhaps due to a read error. The chain employs TRBV10-3 and TRBJ2-1; possibly TRBD1 or TRBD2 for D (5 bases each). Germline V lookup: CDR1 ENHRY, CDR2 SYGVKD. The CDR3 totals 13 residues. CDR3 loop: CVIRTGRRDEQFF. As DNA, the CDR3 is TGTGTCATCAGGACGGGACGGCGCGATGAGCAGTTCTTC.

The rearrangement uses TRBV5-8 and TRBJ1-2; D unclear. Germline loops: CDR1 SGHTS, CDR2 YDEGEE. This CDR3 has 15 residues. Trimming took off 0 bases at V and 4 bases at J, with 13 bases between the two ends. The chain's CDR3 is CASSLGISEFYGYTF. DNA for the CDR3: TGTGCCAGCAGCTTGGGAATATCAGAGTTCTATGGCTACACCTTC.

This clonotype was seen a handful of times. The genes are TRBV3-1 and TRBJ2-7; D possibly uses TRBD1 or TRBD2 (5 bases each). Trimming removed 6 bases at V and 0 bases at J, with 18 bases between. There are 16 residues in the CDR3. CDR1 is LGHDT and CDR2 is YNNKEL in the germline V gene (reference sequence). The CDR3 DNA is TGTGCCAGCAGTAAAATACTTGGGACGGTCTCCTACGAGCAGTACTTC. It encodes CASSKILGTVSYEQYF.

The chain carries TRBV27 and TRBJ2-7, with 10 bases lining up with TRBD2. Germline V CDR1 and CDR2: MNHEY, SMNVEV (reference sequence). The CDR3 spans 17 residues. J lost 3 bases, V lost 3 bases, and 11 bases had no gene match. CDR3 DNA: TGTGCCAGCAGTTTCTCAGCGGGAGGGCCCTTTCTCTACGAGCAGTACTTC. This gives the protein CASSFSAGGPFLYEQYF.

The V call is TRBV20-1, the J call TRBJ2-7; D may be TRBD2 (6 bases). Between the trimmed V and J ends, which lost 0 bases and 2 bases, there was a span of 14 bases. CDR1 and CDR2 from the germline V gene are DFQATT and SNEGSKA (reference sequence). The CDR3 is 15 residues long. The CDR3 region has the DNA TGCAGTGCTAGAGATAGGGCGGGATTGACCTACGAGCAGTACTTC. Its translation: CSARDRAGLTYEQYF.

The chain couples TRBV15 to TRBJ2-7, with 8 bases identical to TRBD1. The CDR3 runs 15 residues. Per germline, CDR1 LNHNV and CDR2 YYDKDF (reference sequence). Germline trimming cut 4 bases from V and 5 bases from J; bases unmatched to any gene: 10. The CDR3 protein is CATSKTGQGNNEQYF. For the CDR3, the DNA is TGTGCCACCAGCAAGACTGGACAGGGCAACAACGAGCAGTACTTC.